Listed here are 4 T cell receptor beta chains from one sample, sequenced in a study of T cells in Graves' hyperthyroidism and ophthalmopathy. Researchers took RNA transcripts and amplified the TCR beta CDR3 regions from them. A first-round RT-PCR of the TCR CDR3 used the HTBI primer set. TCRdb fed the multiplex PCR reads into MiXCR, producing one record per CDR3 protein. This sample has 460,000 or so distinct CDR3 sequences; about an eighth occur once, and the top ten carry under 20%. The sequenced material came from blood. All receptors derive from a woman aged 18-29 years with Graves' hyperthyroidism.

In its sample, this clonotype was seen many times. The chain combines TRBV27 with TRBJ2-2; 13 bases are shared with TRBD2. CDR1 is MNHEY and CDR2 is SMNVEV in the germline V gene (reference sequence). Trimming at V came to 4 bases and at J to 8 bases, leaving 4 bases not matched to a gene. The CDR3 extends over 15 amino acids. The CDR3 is CASSSLAGGPGELFF. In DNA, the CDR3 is TGTGCCAGCAGTTCACTAGCGGGAGGGCCAGGGGAGCTGTTTTTT.

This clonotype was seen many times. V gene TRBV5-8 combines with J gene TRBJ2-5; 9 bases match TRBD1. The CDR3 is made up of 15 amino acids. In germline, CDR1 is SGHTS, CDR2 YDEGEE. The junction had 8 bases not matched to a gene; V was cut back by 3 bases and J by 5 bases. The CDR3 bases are TGTGCCAGCAGCTCCTGGGACAGGGCTGGGGAGACCCAGTACTTC. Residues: CASSSWDRAGETQYF. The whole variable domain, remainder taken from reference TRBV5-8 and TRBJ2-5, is EAGVTQSPTHLIKTRGQQATLRCSPISGHTSVYWYQQALGLGLQFLLWYDEGEERNRGNFPPRFSGRQFPNYSSELNVNALELEDSALYLCASSSWDRAGETQYFGPGTRLLVL.

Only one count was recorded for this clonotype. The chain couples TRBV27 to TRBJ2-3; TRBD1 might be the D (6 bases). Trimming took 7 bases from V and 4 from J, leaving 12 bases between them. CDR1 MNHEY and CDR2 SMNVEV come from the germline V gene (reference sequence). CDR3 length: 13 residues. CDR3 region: CASKRTVADTQYF. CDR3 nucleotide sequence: TGTGCCAGCAAACGGACAGTTGCAGATACGCAGTATTTT.

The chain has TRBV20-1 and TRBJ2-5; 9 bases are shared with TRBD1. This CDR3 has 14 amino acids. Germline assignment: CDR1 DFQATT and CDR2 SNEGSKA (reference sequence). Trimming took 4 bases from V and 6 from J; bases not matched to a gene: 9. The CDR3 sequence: CSATGQGGRQTQYF. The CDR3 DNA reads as TGCAGTGCTACGGGACAGGGAGGGAGGCAGACCCAGTACTTC.